This is a list of T cell receptor beta chains from one sample in a study of blood T cell repertoires in COVID-19. TCRdb's copy holds only in-frame clones and misses some; the assay was immunoSEQ multiplex PCR. Of approximately 230,000 clones in the sample, around 82% were seen once. Source material: peripheral blood. Receptors were obtained from a woman of 80 years or more with active or convalescent COVID-19. Each CDR3 is given with its conserved first and last residue. The D gene is left open where the match is weak. A row's size may be missing; if present it is once, few, many or a size class.

cdr3_aa | cdr3_nt | d_call | clone_size | j_call | v_call
CASSGTGTTGELFF | TGCGCCAGCAGTGGTACAGGGACCACCGGGGAGCTGTTTTTT | - | - | TRBJ2-2 | TRBV10-1
CAISELGQGGGHEQYF | TGTGCCATCAGTGAGTTGGGACAGGGAGGGGGCCACGAGCAGTACTTC | TRBD1 | - | TRBJ2-7 | TRBV10-3
CASSLRSGGRYAVEDF | TGTGCCAGCAGTTTAAGGTCAGGGGGACGTTACGCGGTTGAGGACTTC | TRBD1 | once | TRBJ2-7 | TRBV28
CASSVQGAQEGYTF | TGTGCCAGCAGTGTCCAGGGGGCACAGGAGGGCTACACCTTC | TRBD1 | - | TRBJ1-2 | TRBV25-1
CASSYNGPHRGYTF | TGTGCCAGCAGTTACAACGGGCCCCACAGGGGCTACACCTTC | - | - | TRBJ1-2 | TRBV6-6
CSATAGLTYEQYF | TGCAGCGCAACAGCGGGACTGACCTACGAGCAGTACTTC | TRBD2 | - | TRBJ2-7 | TRBV29-1
CASSLGSNYGYTF | TGTGCCAGCAGCTTGGGGAGTAACTATGGCTACACCTTC | - | - | TRBJ1-2 | TRBV5-6
CASSQGQGTYGYTF | TGTGCCAGCAGCCAGGGACAGGGTACCTATGGCTACACCTTC | TRBD1 | - | TRBJ1-2 | TRBV7-9
CASRTGTSGIHEQYF | TGTGCCAGCAGGACCGGGACTAGCGGGATCCACGAGCAGTACTTC | TRBD2 | - | TRBJ2-7 | TRBV2
CASRGQLNTEAFF | TGTGCCAGCAGGGGACAATTGAACACTGAAGCTTTCTTT | - | once | TRBJ1-1 | TRBV27
CASSLRQGAGEKLFF | TGTGCCAGCAGCCTTCGACAGGGGGCGGGTGAAAAACTGTTTTTT | TRBD1 | - | TRBJ1-4 | TRBV7-9
CASRKTGANEKLFF | TGTGCCAGCAGAAAGACAGGGGCTAATGAAAAACTGTTTTTT | TRBD1 | once | TRBJ1-4 | TRBV27
CASRGRARNEKLFF | TGTGCCAGCAGGGGCAGGGCTCGGAATGAAAAACTGTTTTTT | - | - | TRBJ1-4 | TRBV28
CASSQLAGDTDTQYF | TGTGCCAGCTCCCAACTAGCGGGGGACACAGATACGCAGTATTTT | TRBD2 | - | TRBJ2-3 | TRBV18
CASSESDRDEQYF | TGTGCCAGCAGCGAATCGGACAGGGATGAGCAGTACTTC | TRBD1 | - | TRBJ2-7 | TRBV11-2
CASSLEGGYGYTF | TGTGCCAGCAGCTTGGAGGGAGGCTATGGCTACACCTTC | - | few | TRBJ1-2 | TRBV5-4
CASSPDRATNEKLFF | TGTGCCAGTAGCCCCGACAGAGCAACTAATGAAAAACTGTTTTTT | - | - | TRBJ1-4 | TRBV19
CASSVQGRSSYNEQFF | TGTGCCAGCAGCGTCCAGGGTCGGAGCTCCTACAATGAGCAGTTCTTC | - | - | TRBJ2-1 | TRBV2
CASSWANNRETQYF | TGTGCCAGCAGTTGGGCGAACAACCGGGAGACCCAGTACTTC | - | - | TRBJ2-5 | TRBV28
CASSETRGQETQYF | TGTGCCAGCAGCGAGACCAGGGGCCAAGAGACCCAGTACTTC | - | - | TRBJ2-5 | TRBV5-6
CASSTDREPYEQYF | TGTGCCAGTAGTACCGACAGGGAACCCTACGAGCAGTACTTC | TRBD1 | - | TRBJ2-7 | TRBV19
CASSLINTGELFF | TGTGCCAGCAGTTTAATAAACACCGGGGAGCTGTTTTTT | - | - | TRBJ2-2 | TRBV12-3/TRBV12-4
CASRGTSGGGDEQFF | TGTGCCAGCAGGGGGACTAGCGGGGGAGGCGATGAGCAGTTCTTC | TRBD2 | - | TRBJ2-1 | TRBV2
CASSQEVARGRGEQYF | TGCGCCAGCAGCCAAGAAGTCGCTCGGGGGAGGGGCGAGCAGTACTTC | TRBD2 | few | TRBJ2-7 | TRBV4-1
CASSWWTAMNTEAFF | TGTGCCAGCAGCTGGTGGACAGCTATGAACACTGAAGCTTTCTTT | - | - | TRBJ1-1 | TRBV5-4
CASSDGWAVNTEAFF | TGTGCCAGCAGTGATGGGTGGGCAGTGAACACTGAAGCTTTCTTT | - | - | TRBJ1-1 | TRBV2
CAISDVGTPTYEQYF | TGTGCCATCAGTGACGTTGGGACACCGACCTACGAGCAGTACTTC | - | - | TRBJ2-7 | TRBV10-3
CASSLLGRNINSPLHF | TGTGCCAGCAGCTTGCTGGGGCGCAATATTAATTCACCCCTCCACTTT | - | once | TRBJ1-6 | TRBV7-8
CASSREGSYEQYF | TGTGCCAGTAGCAGGGAAGGCTCCTACGAGCAGTACTTC | - | few | TRBJ2-7 | TRBV19
CASSRQRATSGNEQFF | TGTGCCAGTAGCAGACAAAGAGCAACCTCAGGCAATGAGCAGTTCTTC | - | - | TRBJ2-1 | TRBV19
CASSSRSRAAYEQYF | TGTGCCAGCAGTTCTCGGTCCAGGGCGGCCTACGAGCAGTACTTC | - | - | TRBJ2-7 | TRBV28
CASSLRGFPYNEQFF | TGTGCCAGCAGCTTGCGAGGGTTTCCCTACAATGAGCAGTTCTTC | - | - | TRBJ2-1 | TRBV11-2
CASSRDRQNQPQHF | TGCGCCAGCAGCCGGGACAGGCAAAATCAGCCCCAGCATTTT | TRBD1 | once | TRBJ1-5 | TRBV4-1
CASSFFPRGFYGYTF | TGTGCCAGCAGTTTTTTCCCCAGGGGTTTCTATGGCTACACCTTC | - | - | TRBJ1-2 | TRBV27
CASSSRGTSTGELFF | TGTGCCAGCAGCTCCAGGGGTACGAGCACCGGGGAGCTGTTTTTT | - | - | TRBJ2-2 | TRBV7-2
CASSQGHPGDYGYTF | TGCGCCAGCAGCCAGGGACATCCAGGGGACTATGGCTACACCTTC | - | - | TRBJ1-2 | TRBV4-1
CASSLTRTGNQPQHF | TGTGCCAGCAGTTTAACCCGTACAGGAAATCAGCCCCAGCATTTT | - | - | TRBJ1-5 | TRBV27
CASSLRGQGYGYTF | TGTGCCAGCAGCTTAAGGGGGCAGGGCTATGGCTACACCTTC | TRBD1 | - | TRBJ1-2 | TRBV5-6
CASSATGAGGTYNEQFF | TGTGCCAGCAGCGCCACGGGGGCAGGGGGGACCTACAATGAGCAGTTCTTC | - | few | TRBJ2-1 | TRBV5-4
CASNRENNQPQHF | TGTGCCAGCAACAGGGAAAACAATCAGCCCCAGCATTTT | - | - | TRBJ1-5 | TRBV19
CAWSPPWGGYSNQPQHF | TGTGCCTGGAGTCCTCCCTGGGGGGGTTATAGCAATCAGCCCCAGCATTTT | - | - | TRBJ1-5 | TRBV30
CASSLVAGIYNEQFF | TGTGCCAGCAGCTTAGTAGCGGGAATTTACAATGAGCAGTTCTTC | TRBD2 | - | TRBJ2-1 | TRBV11-1
CATSDTRETQYF | TGTGCCACCAGTGACACAAGAGAGACCCAGTACTTC | - | - | TRBJ2-5 | TRBV24-1
CASSPGPEEKLFF | TGTGCCAGCAGTCCAGGGCCCGAGGAAAAACTGTTTTTT | - | - | TRBJ1-4 | TRBV12-3/TRBV12-4
CASRRDFYTEAFF | TGTGCCAGCAGAAGGGACTTTTACACTGAAGCTTTCTTT | - | - | TRBJ1-1 | TRBV28
CASSQWASNTGELFF | TGTGCCAGCAGCCAATGGGCCTCGAACACCGGGGAGCTGTTTTTT | - | - | TRBJ2-2 | TRBV5-4
CASSEPTEDRYNQPQHF | TGTGCCAGCAGTGAGCCGACAGAGGACAGGTACAATCAGCCCCAGCATTTT | TRBD1 | - | TRBJ1-5 | TRBV6-1
CAWSPGREGQPQHF | TGTGCCTGGAGTCCTGGCAGGGAAGGTCAGCCCCAGCATTTT | - | once | TRBJ1-5 | TRBV30
CATRPSGGTGSQEQYF | TGTGCCACCAGGCCCTCAGGGGGGACAGGGAGTCAAGAGCAGTACTTC | TRBD1 | few | TRBJ2-7 | TRBV24-1
CASSIGSGTGELFF | TGTGCCAGTAGTATAGGGTCAGGCACCGGGGAGCTGTTTTTT | - | - | TRBJ2-2 | TRBV19
CSAALFGETQYF | TGCAGCGCCGCTCTTTTCGGGGAGACCCAGTACTTC | - | - | TRBJ2-5 | TRBV29-1
CASSQGSGRDYGYTF | TGTGCCAGCAGTCAAGGATCAGGGAGGGACTATGGCTACACCTTC | - | - | TRBJ1-2 | TRBV2
CASNRGGSNQPQHF | TGTGCCAGCAACAGGGGGGGTAGCAATCAGCCCCAGCATTTT | TRBD1 | once | TRBJ1-5 | TRBV7-2
CASTGQYSNQPQHF | TGTGCCAGCACCGGACAATATAGCAATCAGCCCCAGCATTTT | - | few | TRBJ1-5 | TRBV6-5
CASRPGQGAHEQYF | TGTGCCAGCAGGCCGGGACAGGGGGCCCACGAGCAGTACTTC | TRBD1 | once | TRBJ2-7 | TRBV7-8
CASSSGRKNTIYF | TGTGCCAGCAGCAGCGGGCGAAAGAACACCATATATTTT | - | - | TRBJ1-3 | TRBV3-1/TRBV3-2